This passage covers 32 T cell receptor beta chains from one sample sequenced in a study of T cells in Graves' hyperthyroidism and ophthalmopathy. The investigators amplified TCR beta CDR3 regions from RNA transcripts. HTBI primers drove first-round RT-PCR of the TCR CDR3. TCRdb ran MiXCR on the multiplex PCR reads and lists one entry per CDR3 protein. The table includes around 350,000 distinct CDR3 sequences, 19% detected once. The sample taken for sequencing was blood. The receptors were sampled from a woman between 18 and 29 years old with Graves' hyperthyroidism.

This clonotype was counted ten times or more. The chain has TRBV12-3 or TRBV12-4 and TRBJ2-6; D might be TRBD1 (5 bases). This CDR3 has 17 amino acids. Trimming removed 1 base at V and 4 bases at J, with 14 bases between. The CDR3 DNA follows: TGTGCCAGCAGTTTAGAGATAGGGGTTACCGGGGCCAACGTCCTGACTTTC. This encodes CASSLEIGVTGANVLTF.

This clonotype was detected many times. V gene TRBV29-1 combines with J gene TRBJ2-5; 8 bases map to TRBD2. This CDR3 region has 13 residues. Germline lookup yields CDR1 SQVTM and CDR2 ANQGSEA. V lost 4 bases to trimming and J lost 6 bases; unmatched junction nucleotides: 7. CDR3 coding DNA: TGCAGCGTTGGGTATACTAGCGGTCAGACCCAGTACTTC. The encoded protein is CSVGYTSGQTQYF.

This clonotype was observed at least ten times. The chain employs TRBV12-3 or TRBV12-4 and TRBJ2-7; D perhaps matches TRBD1 (6 bases). The V gene lost 5 bases and the J gene lost 6 bases, with 17 bases spanning the gap. The CDR3 totals 14 residues. In DNA, the CDR3 is TGTGCCAGCAGTGGGACATCCCGAGCTGGCGAGCAGTACTTC. Protein sequence: CASSGTSRAGEQYF.

This clonotype appeared many times. The chain uses TRBV5-1 and TRBJ1-1; D uncertain. The germline gives CDR1 SGHRS, CDR2 YFSETQ. Trimming took 4 bases from V and 7 from J, leaving 8 bases between them. The CDR3 runs 11 residues. CDR3 in amino acids: CASSAGVEAFF. Here the CDR3 DNA reads TGCGCCAGCAGCGCCGGGGTTGAAGCTTTCTTT. The full variable domain, with the rest looked up from reference TRBV5-1 and TRBJ1-1, is KAGVTQTPRYLIKTRGQQVTLSCSPISGHRSVSWYQQTPGQGLQFLFEYFSETQRNKGNFPGRFSGRQFSNSRSEMNVSTLELGDSALYLCASSAGVEAFFGQGTRLTVV.

The rearrangement joins TRBV12-3 or TRBV12-4 to TRBJ2-1; 7 bases match TRBD2. The trim removed 8 bases at V and 3 bases at J, leaving 7 bases unmatched. The CDR3 runs to 14 residues. The CDR3 coding sequence is TGTGCCAGCGCCCGGGGGGATCACTACAATGAGCAGTTCTTC. As protein: CASARGDHYNEQFF.

The sample holds a few counts of this clonotype. V gene TRBV5-1 combines with J gene TRBJ1-1; 8 bases are a match to TRBD1. CDR1 is SGHRS and CDR2 is YFSETQ in the germline V gene. V lost 4 bases, J lost 7 bases, and 9 bases stayed unmatched. The CDR3 has 14 amino acids. The CDR3 region has the DNA TGCGCCAGCAGCGGAATACCAGGGGGCCATGAAGCTTTCTTT. It specifies CASSGIPGGHEAFF.

The chain uses TRBV27 and TRBJ1-2, with D possibly matching TRBD1 (5 bases). This CDR3 comprises 14 residues. Germline CDR1 MNHEY, CDR2 SMNVEV (reference sequence). Trimming took 3 bases from V and 6 from J, leaving 14 bases between them. The CDR3 nucleotides read TGTGCCAGCAGTTTTATTGATCGGGACGATGGCTACACCTTC. Translating it yields CASSFIDRDDGYTF.

The chain has TRBV20-1 and TRBJ2-7; 8 bases line up with TRBD2. Germline V CDR1 and CDR2: DFQATT, SNEGSKA (reference sequence). This CDR3 contains 13 residues. V lost 6 bases, J lost 2 bases, and 6 bases stayed unmatched. DNA for the CDR3: TGCAGTGCAAGCGGGGGAAGGACCTACGAGCAGTACTTC. It codes for CSASGGRTYEQYF.

This clonotype has ten or more counts. The rearrangement joins TRBV27 to TRBJ2-7; D not resolved. This CDR3 has 15 residues. V was shortened by 5 bases and J by 0 bases, with 14 bases between the two germline ends. From germline, CDR1 is MNHEY and CDR2 SMNVEV (reference sequence). For the CDR3, the DNA is TGTGCCAGCAGTAGAGGACGGACCTTCTCCTACGAGCAGTACTTC. This codes for CASSRGRTFSYEQYF.

The chain links TRBV3-1 to TRBJ2-5; 8 bases agree with TRBD2. Trimming at V came to 4 bases and at J to 5 bases, leaving 21 bases not matched to a gene. The CDR3 is 19 residues long. CDR1 and CDR2 (germline): LGHDT, YNNKEL (reference sequence). The CDR3 DNA is TGTGCCAGCAGCCGACAAGACTGGGCGGGGGGCCCCGCAAGGGAGACCCAGTACTTC. Its protein is CASSRQDWAGGPARETQYF.

This clonotype appeared many times. J is TRBJ2-4 and V is TRBV15, with 11 bases that match TRBD2. The V and J ends lost 0 bases and 10 bases, in that order; junction bases with no gene match: 2. CDR3 size: 14 residues. Germline V gives CDR1 LNHNV, CDR2 YYDKDF (reference sequence). As DNA, the CDR3 is TGTGCCACCAGCAGAGAGACTAGCGGGGCAATTCAGTACTTC. Translation: CATSRETSGAIQYF.

This clonotype was seen ten or more times. The chain recombines TRBV27 with TRBJ1-5; weak D call: TRBD1 (5 bases). The germline gives CDR1 MNHEY, CDR2 SMNVEV (reference sequence). The CDR3 spans 16 residues. V dropped 6 bases and J dropped 5 bases, with 20 bases sitting between them. The CDR3 spells CASRPGHPRSDQPQHF. The CDR3 nucleotides read TGTGCCAGCAGACCCGGACACCCTCGTTCGGATCAGCCCCAGCATTTT.

This clonotype appeared many times. The rearrangement links TRBV6-1 to TRBJ1-1; D is unresolved. From germline, CDR1 is MNHNS and CDR2 SASEGT. The germline V and J ends were trimmed by 4 bases and 3 bases, with 9 bases remaining between them. The length of the CDR3 is 13 residues. Here the CDR3 reads CASSVPEDTEAFF. CDR3 coding DNA: TGTGCCAGCAGTGTACCGGAGGACACTGAAGCTTTCTTT.

This clonotype appeared many times. This chain connects TRBV24-1 to TRBJ1-2; no reliable D call. Trimming shortened V by 4 bases and J by 1 base, and 3 bases separated the two germline ends. From germline, CDR1 is KGHDR and CDR2 SFDVKD. The CDR3 has 12 residues. In nucleotides, the CDR3 is TGTGCCACCAGTGAGGGTAACTATGGCTACACCTTC. Translation gives CATSEGNYGYTF.

CDR3 sequence (DNA): TGTGCCACCAGTGCCGGGACAGGCTACGAGCAGTACTTC. As protein: CATSAGTGYEQYF. The rearrangement links TRBV24-1 to TRBJ2-7, with 8 bases lining up with TRBD1. This CDR3 has 13 amino acids. The trim removed 5 bases at V and 3 bases at J, leaving 2 bases unmatched. CDR1 is KGHDR and CDR2 is SFDVKD in the germline V gene.

V and J are TRBV5-1 and TRBJ1-1; 8 positions agree with TRBD1. The CDR3 contains 13 residues. The trim removed 5 bases at V and 7 bases at J, leaving 7 bases unmatched. Germline V gene sequence: CDR1 SGHRS, CDR2 YFSETQ. CDR3 in amino acids: CASRRQGADEAFF. DNA of the CDR3: TGCGCCAGCAGAAGGCAGGGGGCGGATGAAGCTTTCTTT.

This clonotype was seen many times. The chain links TRBV9 to TRBJ1-2; 9 bases map to TRBD1. The CDR3 is 16 amino acids. With V trimmed by 4 bases and J by 4 bases, 11 bases remained unmatched. Germline lookup yields CDR1 SGDLS and CDR2 YYNGEE. CDR3 loop: CASSRKDRGTVYGYTF. In DNA form, the CDR3 reads TGTGCCAGCAGCAGAAAAGACAGGGGGACGGTCTATGGCTACACCTTC.

This clonotype was counted at least ten times. The gene calls are TRBV28 and TRBJ2-4; TRBD2 might be the D (6 bases). The CDR3 is 18 residues long. V lost 8 bases to trimming and J lost 0 bases, with 23 bases between them. Germline CDR1 MDHEN, CDR2 SYDVKM. Here the CDR3 DNA reads TGTGCCAGCTCCGTCAGGCGGGGACTCATTTTAGCCAAAAACATTCAGTACTTC. Translating it yields CASSVRRGLILAKNIQYF.

This clonotype was detected many times. The chain links TRBV29-1 to TRBJ2-7; a possible D gene is TRBD1 (5 bases). There are 10 residues in the CDR3. The V end lost 6 bases, the J end lost 9 bases, and 12 bases lay between the germline ends. Germline V lookup: CDR1 SQVTM, CDR2 ANQGSEA. CDR3 nucleotides: TGCAGCGTCTCAGGGTCTAGGCAGTACTTC. It encodes CSVSGSRQYF.

The table lists this clonotype with many counts. The rearrangement joins TRBV18 to TRBJ2-2; D is tentatively TRBD1 or TRBD2 (6 bases each). Germline V gene data show CDR1 as KGHSH and CDR2 as LQKENI. Trimming took 0 bases from V and 0 from J, leaving 8 bases between them. This CDR3 has 16 amino acids. The CDR3 is CASSPPGGPNTGELFF. In DNA, the CDR3 is TGTGCCAGCTCACCACCGGGGGGCCCGAACACCGGGGAGCTGTTTTTT. The complete variable domain, with remaining parts taken from reference TRBV18 and TRBJ2-2, reads NAGVMQNPRHLVRRRGQEARLRCSPMKGHSHVYWYRQLPEEGLKFMVYLQKENIIDESGMPKERFSAEFPKEGPSILRIQQVVRGDSAAYFCASSPPGGPNTGELFFGEGSRLTVL.

Ten or more counts support this clonotype. The chain carries TRBV24-1 and TRBJ2-2; D is possibly TRBD1 or TRBD2 (5 bases each). Germline values: CDR1 KGHDR, CDR2 SFDVKD. V was cut by 12 bases and J by 4 bases, with 20 bases left in between. This CDR3 has 15 amino acids. The CDR3 DNA reads as TGTGCCCCCATTCGAGGGGCAGGGATCACCGGGGAGCTGTTTTTT. Translated, it gives CAPIRGAGITGELFF.

This clonotype was found many times. The rearrangement links TRBV6-5 to TRBJ2-7; D gene unclear. The CDR3 runs to 16 residues. V gave up 5 bases and J gave up 0 bases, with 17 bases separating them. The germline V gene encodes CDR1 MNHEY and CDR2 SVGAGI. The CDR3 DNA reads as TGTGCCAGCAGTAACCCCCGGCTAGGCGCCTCCTACGAGCAGTACTTC. It translates to CASSNPRLGASYEQYF.

This clonotype was recorded at least ten times. The rearrangement links TRBV20-1 to TRBJ1-1, with D unresolved. CDR1 and CDR2 (germline): DFQATT, SNEGSKA (reference sequence). V gave up 2 bases and J gave up 4 bases, with 14 bases separating them. The CDR3 runs to 14 residues. The chain's CDR3 is CSARIGRAGTEAFF. DNA of the CDR3: TGCAGTGCTAGAATTGGCAGAGCCGGCACTGAAGCTTTCTTT.

This clonotype has ten or more counts. The chain couples TRBV6-5 to TRBJ1-1; D is possibly TRBD1 (5 bases). CDR3 length equals 16 residues. Germline-derived CDR1 and CDR2 are MNHEY and SVGAGI. V lost 5 bases and J lost 2, with 18 bases in between. The CDR3 is CASSMPGRTTNTEAFF. DNA of the CDR3: TGTGCCAGCAGTATGCCGGGACGGACGACAAACACTGAAGCTTTCTTT.

The table lists this clonotype with many counts. The V and J genes are TRBV6-2 or TRBV6-3 and TRBJ1-5; 7 nucleotides line up with TRBD1. V lost 7 bases and J lost 4; bases outside the gene matches: 7. The CDR3 is 14 residues long. The V gene's germline CDR1 is MNHEY and CDR2 SVGEGT. The CDR3 nucleotides are TGTGCCAGCACCCCGGACAGGATAAATCAGCCCCAGCATTTT. Translating gives CASTPDRINQPQHF.

This clonotype came up many times. The chain joins TRBV6-2 or TRBV6-3 to TRBJ2-7, with 14 bases matching TRBD2. The CDR3 covers 20 residues. Losses at the gene ends were 7 bases for V and 6 bases for J; bases not matched to a gene: 23. Per germline, CDR1 MNHEY and CDR2 SVGEGT. CDR3 protein: CASKEKLWGLAGDPSREQYF. DNA for the CDR3: TGTGCCAGCAAAGAAAAGCTCTGGGGACTAGCGGGGGATCCCTCTCGCGAGCAGTACTTC.

This clonotype occurred a few times. The chain is built from TRBV4-2 and TRBJ2-2, with no clear D. V gave up 0 bases and J gave up 4 bases, with 9 bases separating them. In germline, CDR1 is LGHNA, CDR2 YNFKEQ. This CDR3 is built from 15 residues. Here the CDR3 reads CASSQDLYGTGELFF. CDR3 in DNA: TGTGCCAGCAGCCAAGATCTTTACGGCACCGGGGAGCTGTTTTTT.

This clonotype appeared many times. This chain uses TRBV20-1 with TRBJ2-7; possible D gene TRBD2, 7 bases. The CDR3 is 14 amino acids. Germline V lookup: CDR1 DFQATT, CDR2 SNEGSKA (reference sequence). Trimming stripped 0 bases from V and 4 bases from J, with 13 bases between. CDR3 protein: CSARDFRGGYEQYF. The DNA for the CDR3 is TGCAGTGCTAGAGATTTCAGGGGAGGGTACGAGCAGTACTTC.

Ten or more counts support this clonotype. This sequence joins TRBV20-1 and TRBJ2-7, with D unresolved. The CDR3 runs 13 residues. The V gene's germline CDR1 is DFQATT and CDR2 SNEGSKA (reference sequence). V lost 1 base, J lost 6 bases, and 13 bases lay in between. CDR3 in DNA: TGCAGTGCTAGAGTCCCAGGTTTAGGCGAGCAGTACTTC. This encodes CSARVPGLGEQYF.

This clonotype was counted ten times or more. The chain links TRBV12-3 or TRBV12-4 to TRBJ2-7, with TRBD2 as a possible D gene (6 bases). The CDR3 totals 11 residues. The ends were cut back, 5 bases at V and 9 bases at J, with 11 bases in the middle. The CDR3 DNA reads as TGTGCCAGCAGTCCCGGGAGTTCGCAGTACTTC. Residues: CASSPGSSQYF.

This clonotype has a single count. The chain employs TRBV27 and TRBJ1-1; perhaps TRBD1 as D (6 bases). CDR1 and CDR2 from the germline V gene are MNHEY and SMNVEV (reference sequence). This CDR3 has 15 residues. V was shortened by 0 bases and J by 4 bases, with 12 bases between the two germline ends. CDR3 in DNA: TGTGCCAGCAGTTTATCAGGGGGGGAGGGCACTGAAGCTTTCTTT. This encodes CASSLSGGEGTEAFF.

The V and J genes are TRBV12-3 or TRBV12-4 and TRBJ1-2; 7 nucleotides agree with TRBD1. J gave up 1 base and V 5 bases, and 7 bases lay outside the gene matches. The CDR3 length is 15 residues. The CDR3: CASSPGTAINYGYTF. The CDR3 coding sequence is TGTGCCAGCAGTCCCGGGACAGCCATTAACTATGGCTACACCTTC.